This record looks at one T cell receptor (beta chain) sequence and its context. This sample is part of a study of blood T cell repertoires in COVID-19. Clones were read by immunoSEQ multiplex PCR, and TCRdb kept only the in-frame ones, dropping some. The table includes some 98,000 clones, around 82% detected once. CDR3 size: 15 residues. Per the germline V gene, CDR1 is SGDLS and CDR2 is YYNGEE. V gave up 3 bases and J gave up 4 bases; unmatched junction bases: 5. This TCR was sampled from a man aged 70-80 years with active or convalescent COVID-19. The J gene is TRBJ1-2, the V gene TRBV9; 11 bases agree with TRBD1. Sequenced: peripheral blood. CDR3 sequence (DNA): TGTGCCAGCAGCGGGGCCGGGACAGGGGGCTATGGCTACACCTTC. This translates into CASSGAGTGGYGYTF.